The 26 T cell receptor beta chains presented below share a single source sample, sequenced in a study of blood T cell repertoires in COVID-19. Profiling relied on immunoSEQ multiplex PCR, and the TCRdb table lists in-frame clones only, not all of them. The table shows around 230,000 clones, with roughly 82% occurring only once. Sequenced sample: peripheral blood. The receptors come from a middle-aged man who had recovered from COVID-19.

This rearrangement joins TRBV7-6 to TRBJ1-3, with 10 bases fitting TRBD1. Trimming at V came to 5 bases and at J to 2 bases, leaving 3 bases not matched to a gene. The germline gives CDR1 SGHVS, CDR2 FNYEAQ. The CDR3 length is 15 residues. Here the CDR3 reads CASSPDRGPGNTIYF. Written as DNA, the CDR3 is TGTGCCAGCAGCCCCGACAGGGGGCCTGGAAACACCATATATTTT.

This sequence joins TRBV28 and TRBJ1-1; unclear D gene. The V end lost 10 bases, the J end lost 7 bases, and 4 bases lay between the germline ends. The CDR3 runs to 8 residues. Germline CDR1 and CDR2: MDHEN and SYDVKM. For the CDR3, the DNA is TGTGCCACCTTTGAAGCTTTCTTT. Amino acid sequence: CATFEAFF.

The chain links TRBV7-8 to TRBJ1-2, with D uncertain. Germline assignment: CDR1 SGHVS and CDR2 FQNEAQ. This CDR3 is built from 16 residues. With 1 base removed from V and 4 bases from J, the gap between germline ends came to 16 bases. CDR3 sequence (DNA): TGTGCCAGCAGCTTAGGCCGGGAGGCAGCCGTCTATGGCTACACCTTC. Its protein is CASSLGREAAVYGYTF.

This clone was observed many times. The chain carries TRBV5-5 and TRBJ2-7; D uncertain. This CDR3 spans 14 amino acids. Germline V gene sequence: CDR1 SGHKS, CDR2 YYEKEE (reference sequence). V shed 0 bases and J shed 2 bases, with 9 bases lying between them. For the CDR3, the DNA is TGTGCCAGCAGCTTGGCCGCGTCTACCTACGAGCAGTACTTC. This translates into CASSLAASTYEQYF.

The CDR3 DNA is TGTGCCAGCAGCTTACCAAGCACAGATACGCAGTATTTT. Translating it yields CASSLPSTDTQYF. This sequence joins TRBV7-2 and TRBJ2-3, with no clear D. V was pared by 2 bases and J by 0 bases, with 3 bases between. The CDR3 is 13 residues long. Germline loops: CDR1 SGHTA, CDR2 FQGNSA.

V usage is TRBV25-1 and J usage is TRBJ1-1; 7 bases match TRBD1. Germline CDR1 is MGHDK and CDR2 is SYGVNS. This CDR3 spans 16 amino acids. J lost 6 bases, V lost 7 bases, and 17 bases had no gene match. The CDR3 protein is CASTNIRQGVGAEAFF. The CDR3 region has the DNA TGTGCCAGCACGAACATCAGACAGGGCGTAGGGGCTGAAGCTTTCTTT.

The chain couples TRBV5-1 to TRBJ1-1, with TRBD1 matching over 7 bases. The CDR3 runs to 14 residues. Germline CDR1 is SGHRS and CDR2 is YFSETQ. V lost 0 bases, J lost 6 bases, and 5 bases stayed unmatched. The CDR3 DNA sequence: TGCGCCAGCAGCTTGGAGATGACAGGGTCTGAAGCTTTCTTT. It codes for CASSLEMTGSEAFF.

CDR3 residues: CASSYSRTGSPLHF. CDR3 bases: TGTGCCAGCAGTTACTCGCGGACAGGGTCACCCCTCCACTTT. This chain links TRBV6-5 with TRBJ1-6; 8 bases line up with TRBD1. Unmatched junction bases numbered 2, after V lost 0 bases and J lost 10 bases. CDR1 and CDR2 from the germline V gene are MNHEY and SVGAGI. The CDR3 length is 14 residues.

DNA of the CDR3: TGTGCCAGCAGCGTAGCGGGAGGCAATGAGCAGTTCTTC. Translated: CASSVAGGNEQFF. The chain is built from TRBV9 and TRBJ2-1; TRBD2 agrees at 7 bases. Germline assignment: CDR1 SGDLS and CDR2 YYNGEE. This CDR3 region has 13 residues. V shed 0 bases and J 6 bases; nucleotides not matched to a gene: 0.

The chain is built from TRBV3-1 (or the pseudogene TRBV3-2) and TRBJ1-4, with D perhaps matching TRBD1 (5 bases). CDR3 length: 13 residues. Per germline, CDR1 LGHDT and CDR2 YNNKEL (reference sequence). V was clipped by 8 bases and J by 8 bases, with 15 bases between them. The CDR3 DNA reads TGTGCCAGCTCCAGGGCGCCGGAGGAAAAACTGTTTTTT. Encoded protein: CASSRAPEEKLFF.

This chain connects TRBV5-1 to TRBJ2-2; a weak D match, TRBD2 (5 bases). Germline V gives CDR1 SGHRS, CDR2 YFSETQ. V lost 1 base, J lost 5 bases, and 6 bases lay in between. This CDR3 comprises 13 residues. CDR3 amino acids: CASSLSGTGELFF. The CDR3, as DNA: TGCGCCAGCAGCTTGTCGGGGACCGGGGAGCTGTTTTTT.

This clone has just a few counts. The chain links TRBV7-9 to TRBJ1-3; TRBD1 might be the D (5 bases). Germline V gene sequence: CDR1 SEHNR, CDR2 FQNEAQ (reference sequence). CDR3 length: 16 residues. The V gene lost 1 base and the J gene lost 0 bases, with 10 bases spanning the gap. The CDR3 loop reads CASSLGDSYSGNTIYF. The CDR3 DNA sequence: TGTGCCAGCAGCTTAGGAGACAGTTACTCTGGAAACACCATATATTTT.

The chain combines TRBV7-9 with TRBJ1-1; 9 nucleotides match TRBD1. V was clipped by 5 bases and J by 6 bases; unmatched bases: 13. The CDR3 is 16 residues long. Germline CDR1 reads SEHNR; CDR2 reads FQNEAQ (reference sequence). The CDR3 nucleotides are TGTGCCAGCAGCCCCTTGGGACAGGGTAATATCGCTGAAGCTTTCTTT. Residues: CASSPLGQGNIAEAFF.

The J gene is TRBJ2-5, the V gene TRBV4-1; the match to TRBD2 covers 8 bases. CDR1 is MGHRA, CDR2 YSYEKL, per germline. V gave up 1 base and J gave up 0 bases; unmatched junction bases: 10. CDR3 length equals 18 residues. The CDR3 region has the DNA TGCGCCAGCAGCCAAGTCCGGGGGGGGTTAGTGTACCAAGAGACCCAGTACTTC. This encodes CASSQVRGGLVYQETQYF.

The CDR3 nucleotides read TGTGCCAGCAGCTTAATCGCGGGGGGGTATATCGGGGAGCTGTTTTTT. Protein sequence: CASSLIAGGYIGELFF. The chain carries TRBV7-8 and TRBJ2-2; 9 bases agree with TRBD2. J lost 7 bases, V lost 2 bases, and 8 bases had no gene match. Germline values: CDR1 SGHVS, CDR2 FQNEAQ. The CDR3 runs 16 residues. The entire variable domain, with the rest obtained from reference TRBV7-8 and TRBJ2-2, is as follows: GAGVSQSPRYKVAKRGQDVALRCDPISGHVSLFWYQQALGQGPEFLTYFQNEAQLDKSGLPSDRFFAERPEGSVSTLKIQRTQQEDSAVYLCASSLIAGGYIGELFFGEGSRLTVL.

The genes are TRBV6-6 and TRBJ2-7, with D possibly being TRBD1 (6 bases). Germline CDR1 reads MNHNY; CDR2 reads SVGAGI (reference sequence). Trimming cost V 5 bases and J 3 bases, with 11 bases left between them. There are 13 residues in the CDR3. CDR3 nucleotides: TGTGCCAGCAGTACCAAGGACAGCTACGAGCAGTACTTC. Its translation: CASSTKDSYEQYF.

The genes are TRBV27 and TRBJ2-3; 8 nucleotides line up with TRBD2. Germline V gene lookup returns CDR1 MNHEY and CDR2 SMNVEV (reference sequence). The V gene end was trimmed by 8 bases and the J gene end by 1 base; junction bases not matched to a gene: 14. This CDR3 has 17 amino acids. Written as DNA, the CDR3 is TGTGCCAGCGGGTCGGGACTAGGTATGGCGGGCACAGATACGCAGTATTTT. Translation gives CASGSGLGMAGTDTQYF.

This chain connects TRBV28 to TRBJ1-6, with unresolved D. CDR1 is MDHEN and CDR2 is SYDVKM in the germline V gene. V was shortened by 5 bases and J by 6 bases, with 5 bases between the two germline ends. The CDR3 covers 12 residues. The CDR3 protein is CASSRANSPLHF. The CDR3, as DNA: TGTGCCAGCAGTCGAGCTAATTCACCCCTCCACTTT.

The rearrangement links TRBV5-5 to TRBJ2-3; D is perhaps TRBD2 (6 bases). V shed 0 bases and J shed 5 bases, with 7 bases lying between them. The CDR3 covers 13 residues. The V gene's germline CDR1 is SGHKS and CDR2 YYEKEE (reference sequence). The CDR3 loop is CASSLGGKDTQYF. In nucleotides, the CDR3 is TGTGCCAGCAGCTTGGGCGGGAAAGATACGCAGTATTTT.

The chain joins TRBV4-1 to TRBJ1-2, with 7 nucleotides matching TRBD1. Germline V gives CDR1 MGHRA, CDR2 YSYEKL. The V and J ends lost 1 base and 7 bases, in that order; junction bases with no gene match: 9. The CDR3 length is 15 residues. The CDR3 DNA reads TGCGCCAGCAGCCAAGTAGGCCAACAGGGGAGTGGCTACACCTTC. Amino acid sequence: CASSQVGQQGSGYTF.

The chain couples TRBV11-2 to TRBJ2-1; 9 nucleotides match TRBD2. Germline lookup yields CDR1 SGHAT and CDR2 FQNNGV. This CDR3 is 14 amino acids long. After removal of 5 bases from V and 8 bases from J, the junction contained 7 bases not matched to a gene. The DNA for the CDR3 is TGTGCCAGCAGCATTAGCGGGAGAGGCGATGAGCAGTTCTTC. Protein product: CASSISGRGDEQFF.

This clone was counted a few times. CDR3 DNA sequence: TGCGCCAGCAGTGAGGTAGCGGGACACTCCTACAATGAGCAGTTCTTC. Translated, it gives CASSEVAGHSYNEQFF. The chain links TRBV10-1 to TRBJ2-1, with 8 bases lining up with TRBD2. Trimming took 2 bases from V and 0 from J; bases not matched to a gene: 3. The CDR3 has 16 amino acids. Per germline, CDR1 WNHNN and CDR2 SYGVQD (reference sequence).

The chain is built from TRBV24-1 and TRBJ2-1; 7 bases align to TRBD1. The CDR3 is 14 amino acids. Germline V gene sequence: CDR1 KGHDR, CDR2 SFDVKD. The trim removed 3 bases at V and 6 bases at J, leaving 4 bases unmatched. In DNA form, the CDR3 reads TGTGCCACCAGTGATCCGAGACAGGGCAATGAGCAGTTCTTC. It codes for CATSDPRQGNEQFF.

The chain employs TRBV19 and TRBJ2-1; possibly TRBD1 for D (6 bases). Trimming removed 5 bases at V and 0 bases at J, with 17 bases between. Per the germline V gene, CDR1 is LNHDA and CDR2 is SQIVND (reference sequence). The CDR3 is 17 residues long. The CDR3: CASSPRQDRSSYNEQFF. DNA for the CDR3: TGTGCCAGTAGTCCTCGACAGGACCGGAGCTCCTACAATGAGCAGTTCTTC.

The CDR3 nucleotides read TGTGCCAGCAGTTACGTCTCGCAGCGGTGGGCCGACACTGAAGCTTTCTTT. Residues: CASSYVSQRWADTEAFF. The chain employs TRBV6-2 or TRBV6-3 and TRBJ1-1; D call uncertain. Trimming took off 2 bases at V and 3 bases at J, with 19 bases between the two ends. Germline V gives CDR1 MNHEY, CDR2 SVGEGT. This CDR3 region has 17 residues.

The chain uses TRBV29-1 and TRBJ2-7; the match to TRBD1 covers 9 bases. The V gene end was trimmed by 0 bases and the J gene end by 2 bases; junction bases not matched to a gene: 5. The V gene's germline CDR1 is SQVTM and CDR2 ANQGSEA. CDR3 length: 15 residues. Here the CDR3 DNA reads TGCAGCGTTGAAGAAGGGACAGGGCCTCCCTACGAGCAGTACTTC. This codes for CSVEEGTGPPYEQYF.